Each of the 26 T cell receptor beta chains below was sequenced from the same sample in a study of Graves' ophthalmopathy and Graves' hyperthyroidism. The sequenced template was RNA, covering the TCR beta CDR3 region. The authors performed first-round RT-PCR with HTBI primers and then a second-round multiplex PCR. TCRdb redid the calling of the multiplex PCR reads with MiXCR, one entry per CDR3 protein. In the table there are roughly 160,000 distinct CDR3 sequences, just under 40% of which are singletons. The sample taken for sequencing was peripheral blood. The source is a man aged 25 to 40 with Graves' ophthalmopathy.

V is TRBV6-1 and J is TRBJ1-5, with 9 bases identical to TRBD1. V lost 6 bases to trimming and J lost 1 base; unmatched junction nucleotides: 7. The V gene's germline CDR1 is MNHNS and CDR2 SASEGT. The CDR3 is made up of 16 amino acids. The DNA for the CDR3 is TGTGCCAGCAGGTCGGACAGGGGAGGAAGCAATCAGCCCCAGCATTTT. Amino acids: CASRSDRGGSNQPQHF.

Note on this clonotype: Its ends do not fully match the called genes, so a read error is possible. V is TRBV7-4 and J is TRBJ2-5; D is unresolved. The CDR3 is 14 residues long. CDR1 is SGHVT and CDR2 is SQSDAQ in the germline V gene. The chain's CDR3 is CASSPQVAGETQYF. The CDR3, as DNA: TGCGCCAGCAGCCCCCAAGTAGCCGGGGAGACCCAGTACTTC.

This clonotype was seen ten or more times. CDR3 in DNA: TGTGCCAGCAGCATCTCGGTGAACGACAGGTCCGATGGCTACACCTTC. Translation: CASSISVNDRSDGYTF. The V gene is TRBV11-2, the J gene TRBJ1-2, with D perhaps TRBD1 (6 bases). The CDR3 is 16 residues long. Trimming took 5 bases from V and 6 from J, leaving 22 bases between them. Germline CDR1 SGHAT, CDR2 FQNNGV.

This clonotype appeared many times. The chain recombines TRBV29-1 with TRBJ2-5, with 10 bases identical to TRBD2. The V gene end was trimmed by 2 bases and the J gene end by 4 bases; junction bases not matched to a gene: 4. Germline loops: CDR1 SQVTM, CDR2 ANQGSEA. The CDR3 has 14 residues. The CDR3 sequence is CSVELAGVRETQYF. CDR3 nucleotides: TGCAGCGTTGAACTAGCGGGAGTCAGAGAGACCCAGTACTTC.

This clonotype occurred many times. V is TRBV30 and J is TRBJ1-5; D may be TRBD1 (6 bases). The CDR3 is made up of 12 amino acids. V shed 6 bases and J shed 5 bases, with 11 bases lying between them. Germline loops: CDR1 GTSNPN, CDR2 SVGIG (reference sequence). For the CDR3, the DNA is TGTGCCTGTTCCCCAGGGGATCAGCCCCAGCATTTT. Translating it yields CACSPGDQPQHF.

This clonotype showed up many times. The rearrangement uses TRBV28 and TRBJ2-5; possible D gene TRBD2, 5 bases. CDR1 MDHEN and CDR2 SYDVKM come from the germline V gene. V lost 6 bases to trimming and J lost 5 bases, with 13 bases between them. This CDR3 comprises 13 residues. In DNA, the CDR3 is TGTGCCAGCAGCGAGGGTTCTCGGGAGACCCAGTACTTC. This codes for CASSEGSRETQYF.

This clonotype was found a few times. Mismatch with germline at one junction end may stem from a read error. The V gene is TRBV6-1, the J gene TRBJ1-1; 7 positions agree with TRBD1. Germline-derived CDR1 and CDR2 are MNHNS and SASEGT. CDR3 length: 16 residues. The CDR3, as DNA: TGTGCCAGCAGGGAAGCAGGGGGTAAAATGAACACTGAAGCTTTCTTT. It specifies CASREAGGKMNTEAFF.

The rearrangement uses TRBV6-1 and TRBJ1-5; D may be TRBD1 (5 bases). CDR1 and CDR2 from the germline V gene are MNHNS and SASEGT. The CDR3 is 14 amino acids. Trimming removed 4 bases at V and 0 bases at J, with 7 bases between. CDR3 nucleotides: TGTGCCAGCAGTGGAGGGGTTAGCAATCAGCCCCAGCATTTT. It specifies CASSGGVSNQPQHF.

The chain is built from TRBV28 and TRBJ2-5, with D perhaps TRBD2 (6 bases). This CDR3 is 14 amino acids long. The ends were cut back, 7 bases at V and 6 bases at J, with 18 bases in the middle. Germline values: CDR1 MDHEN, CDR2 SYDVKM. The CDR3 DNA follows: TGTGCCAGCACCTTGGCGGGGTTAGAAAAGACCCAGTACTTC. Translation gives CASTLAGLEKTQYF.

Many counts were recorded for this clonotype. This chain uses TRBV4-1 with TRBJ2-7, with TRBD1 matching 9 bases. This CDR3 has 15 amino acids. CDR1 is MGHRA and CDR2 is YSYEKL in the germline V gene. Germline trimming cut 3 bases from V and 1 base from J; bases unmatched to any gene: 4. CDR3 amino acids: CASSQGTGISYEQYF. The CDR3 DNA sequence: TGCGCCAGCAGCCAGGGGACAGGGATTTCCTACGAGCAGTACTTC.

Comment on this clonotype: The junction departs from germline at one end; a sequencing error may be responsible. The chain uses TRBV7-2 and TRBJ2-7; 9 bases align to TRBD1. This CDR3 has 15 residues. CDR1 SGHTA and CDR2 FQGNSA come from the germline V gene. The CDR3 loop reads CASSLFGTGTYGQYF. The CDR3 region has the DNA TGTGCCAGCAGCTTATTCGGGACAGGGACCTACGGGCAGTACTTC. Full variable domain (missing parts from reference TRBV7-2 and TRBJ2-7): GAGVSQSPSNKVTEKGKDVELRCDPISGHTALYWYRQSLGQGLEFLIYFQGNSAPDKSGLPSDRFSAERTGGSVSTLTIQRTQQEDSAVYLCASSLFGTGTYGQYFGPGTRLTVT.

The chain links TRBV6-2 or TRBV6-3 to TRBJ2-7; tentative D call: TRBD2 (5 bases). The V gene's germline CDR1 is MNHEY and CDR2 SVGEGT. This CDR3 is built from 18 residues. Trimming took 2 bases from V and 5 from J, leaving 25 bases between them. In DNA, the CDR3 is TGTGCCAGCAGTTACGGGCGGGCCACCCGCATTCAAAGGGACGAGCAGTACTTC. This gives the protein CASSYGRATRIQRDEQYF.

CDR3 loop: CASSPIWAGFTEAFF. In DNA, the CDR3 is TGTGCCAGCAGTCCCATATGGGCCGGGTTCACTGAAGCTTTCTTT. This chain links TRBV28 with TRBJ1-1; D remains unclear. The V end lost 5 bases, the J end lost 4 bases, and 17 bases lay between the germline ends. The CDR3 length is 15 residues. CDR1 and CDR2 from the germline V gene are MDHEN and SYDVKM.

This clonotype showed up many times. The chain is built from TRBV7-9 and TRBJ2-7; 9 bases align to TRBD1. The CDR3 length is 13 residues. The junction had 6 bases not matched to a gene; V was cut back by 10 bases and J by 2 bases. Germline V CDR1 and CDR2: SEHNR, FQNEAQ (reference sequence). CDR3 region: CATQQGAAYEQYF. CDR3 coding DNA: TGTGCCACTCAACAGGGGGCTGCCTACGAGCAGTACTTC.

This clonotype has at least ten counts. The CDR3 is CASSLAGGVRDIQYF. CDR3 bases: TGTGCCAGCAGTTTAGCGGGCGGGGTACGGGACATTCAGTACTTC. This chain connects TRBV12-3 or TRBV12-4 to TRBJ2-4; a weak D match, TRBD2 (6 bases). Trimming took 0 bases from V and 8 from J, leaving 14 bases between them. The CDR3 spans 15 residues.

CDR3 in amino acids: CASSQAAAGRLHF. CDR3 in DNA: TGTGCCAGCAGCCAAGCGGCGGCAGGGAGGCTCCACTTT. This chain connects TRBV7-2 to TRBJ1-6; a possible D gene is TRBD1 (5 bases). The length of the CDR3 is 13 residues. V was pared by 5 bases and J by 16 bases, with 18 bases between. In germline, CDR1 is SGHTA, CDR2 FQGNSA. Complete variable domain (other parts from reference TRBV7-2 and TRBJ1-6): GAGVSQSPSNKVTEKGKDVELRCDPISGHTALYWYRQSLGQGLEFLIYFQGNSAPDKSGLPSDRFSAERTGGSVSTLTIQRTQQEDSAVYLCASSQAAAGRLHFGNGTRLTVT.

This clonotype was counted at least ten times. The chain employs TRBV12-3 or TRBV12-4 and TRBJ2-2, with a possible D match to TRBD1 (5 bases). This CDR3 spans 14 amino acids. Trimming removed 2 bases from V and 8 bases from J, with 12 bases in between. Here the CDR3 reads CASSLKGISGELFF. The CDR3 DNA reads as TGTGCCAGCAGTTTAAAGGGGATTTCTGGGGAGCTGTTTTTT.

In this sample, this clonotype turned up many times. J is TRBJ1-2 and V is TRBV7-2; D is undetermined. The CDR3 is made up of 14 amino acids. Germline CDR1 reads SGHTA; CDR2 reads FQGNSA. V was clipped by 5 bases and J by 8 bases, with 18 bases between them. CDR3: CASSRNNFGRGYTF. In DNA form, the CDR3 reads TGTGCCAGCAGCCGCAACAACTTCGGGAGGGGCTACACCTTC.

This clonotype was seen at least ten times. The rearrangement uses TRBV10-3 and TRBJ2-7; TRBD1 matches 7 bases. The CDR3 is 12 residues long. V gave up 8 bases and J gave up 9 bases; unmatched junction bases: 10. The germline CDR1 and CDR2 sequences are ENHRY and SYGVKD. The DNA for the CDR3 is TGTGCCATCGGGGACAGTTCTTGGGGGCAGTACTTC. This gives the protein CAIGDSSWGQYF.

This clonotype was picked up one time. The rearrangement joins TRBV6-1 to TRBJ1-5; D gene unclear. CDR1 MNHNS and CDR2 SASEGT come from the germline V gene. Trimming stripped 6 bases from V and 0 bases from J, with 12 bases between. The CDR3 length is 15 residues. Written as DNA, the CDR3 is TGTGCCAGCAGACTACAGAGTTATAGCAATCAGCCCCAGCATTTT. Amino acid sequence: CASRLQSYSNQPQHF.

This clonotype was counted ten times or more. The V and J genes are TRBV27 and TRBJ2-5; D is undetermined. CDR3 length equals 14 residues. V gave up 3 bases and J gave up 2 bases, with 10 bases separating them. CDR1 and CDR2 from the germline V gene are MNHEY and SMNVEV (reference sequence). CDR3 DNA: TGTGCCAGCAGTTTCGGACGGAAACAAGAGACCCAGTACTTC. Its translation: CASSFGRKQETQYF.

This clonotype appeared many times. The rearrangement uses TRBV30 and TRBJ2-2; 9 bases align to TRBD2. The CDR3 consists of 16 residues. The V and J ends lost 0 bases and 3 bases, in that order; junction bases with no gene match: 5. Germline values: CDR1 GTSNPN, CDR2 SVGIG (reference sequence). CDR3 sequence: CAWSVRGGGDTGELFF. The CDR3 DNA is TGTGCCTGGAGTGTACGGGGCGGGGGGGACACCGGGGAGCTGTTTTTT.

The genes are TRBV28 and TRBJ2-7; TRBD2 might be the D (6 bases). The CDR3 is 12 amino acids. V shed 8 bases and J shed 2 bases, with 10 bases lying between them. The V gene's germline CDR1 is MDHEN and CDR2 SYDVKM. The CDR3 nucleotides are TGTGCCAGCGGCGGGGTAACCTACGAGCAGTACTTC. It is translated as CASGGVTYEQYF. Combining the CDR3 with reference TRBV28 and TRBJ2-7 gives the whole variable domain DVKVTQSSRYLVKRTGEKVFLECVQDMDHENMFWYRQDPGLGLRLIYFSYDVKMKEKGDIPEGYSVSREKKERFSLILESASTNQTSMYLCASGGVTYEQYFGPGTRLTVT.

There are many counts of this clonotype. The chain recombines TRBV12-3 or TRBV12-4 with TRBJ1-2; no clear D. V dropped 3 bases and J dropped 5 bases, with 25 bases sitting between them. The CDR3 is made up of 18 amino acids. DNA for the CDR3: TGTGCCAGCAGTTTGCACGGAACCGGGGTCCGAGGGAAGTATGGCTACACCTTC. This gives the protein CASSLHGTGVRGKYGYTF.

This clonotype has only a few counts. V gene TRBV28 combines with J gene TRBJ1-1; D is unresolved. CDR1 is MDHEN, CDR2 SYDVKM, per germline. There are 12 residues in the CDR3. The ends were cut back, 1 base at V and 6 bases at J, with 6 bases in the middle. The CDR3 DNA reads as TGTGCCAGCAGTTTATTCGGGGCTGAAGCTTTCTTT. Its translation is CASSLFGAEAFF.

This clonotype was recorded at least ten times. This chain uses TRBV20-1 with TRBJ1-3; D gene unclear. Trimming stripped 1 base from V and 0 bases from J, with 7 bases between. The CDR3 sequence is 14 residues long. Germline CDR1 DFQATT, CDR2 SNEGSKA (reference sequence). Here the CDR3 reads CSARVRHSGNTIYF. Here the CDR3 DNA reads TGCAGTGCTAGAGTTCGACACTCTGGAAACACCATATATTTT.